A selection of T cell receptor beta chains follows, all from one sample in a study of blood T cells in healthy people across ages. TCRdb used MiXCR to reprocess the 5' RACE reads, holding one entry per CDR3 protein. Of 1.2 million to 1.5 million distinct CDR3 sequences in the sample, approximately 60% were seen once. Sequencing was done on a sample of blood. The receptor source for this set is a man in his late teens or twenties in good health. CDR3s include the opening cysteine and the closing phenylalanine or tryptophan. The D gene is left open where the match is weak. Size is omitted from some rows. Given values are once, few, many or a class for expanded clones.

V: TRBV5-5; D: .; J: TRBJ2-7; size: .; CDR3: CASSFQVTGTYEQYF; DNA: TGTGCCAGCAGCTTCCAGGTTACGGGAACCTACGAGCAGTACTTC
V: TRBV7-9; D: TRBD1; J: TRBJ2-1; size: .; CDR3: CASSAPDRDEQFF; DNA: TGTGCCAGCAGCGCCCCGGACAGGGATGAGCAGTTCTTC
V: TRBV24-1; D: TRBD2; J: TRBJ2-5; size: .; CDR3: CATSDHPLAGLEETQYF; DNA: TGTGCCACCAGTGATCACCCCCTAGCGGGGCTCGAAGAGACCCAGTACTTC
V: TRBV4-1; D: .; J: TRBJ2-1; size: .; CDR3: CASSQVLGSSNEQFF; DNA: TGCGCCAGCAGCCAAGTTCTCGGTAGCTCCAATGAGCAGTTCTTC
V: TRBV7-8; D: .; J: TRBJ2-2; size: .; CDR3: CASSPKRAGNRELFF; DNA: TGTGCCAGCAGCCCGAAGAGGGCAGGGAATAGGGAGCTGTTTTTT
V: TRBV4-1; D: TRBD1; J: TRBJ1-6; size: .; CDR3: CASSQDHPGTGKSPLHF; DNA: TGCGCCAGCAGCCAAGATCACCCCGGGACAGGGAAATCACCCCTCCACTTT
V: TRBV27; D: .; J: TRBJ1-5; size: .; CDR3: CASNSQHF; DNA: TGTGCCAGCAACTCCCAGCATTTT
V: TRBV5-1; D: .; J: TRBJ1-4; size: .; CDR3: CASSFEGSGLNEELFF; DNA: TGCGCCAGCAGCTTCGAGGGCTCCGGGTTAAATGAAGAACTGTTTTTT
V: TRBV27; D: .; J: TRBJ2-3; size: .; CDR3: CASRRGDGLADTQYF; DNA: TGTGCCAGCAGACGGGGAGATGGGTTAGCAGATACGCAGTATTTT
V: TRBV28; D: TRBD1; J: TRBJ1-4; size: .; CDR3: CASSLPQGLGEKLFF; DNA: TGTGCCAGCAGTTTGCCACAGGGGTTGGGCGAAAAACTGTTTTTT
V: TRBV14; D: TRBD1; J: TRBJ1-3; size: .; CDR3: CASSQGRFSQGYGNTIYF; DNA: TGTGCCAGCAGCCAAGGTCGATTCTCACAGGGGTACGGAAACACCATATATTTT
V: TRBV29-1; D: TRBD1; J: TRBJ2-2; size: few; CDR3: CSVGTTGDGELFF; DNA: TGCAGCGTTGGGACCACAGGGGACGGGGAGCTGTTTTTT
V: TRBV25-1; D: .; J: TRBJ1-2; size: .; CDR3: CASSELEGRLQNYGYTF; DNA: TGTGCCAGCAGTGAATTAGAGGGACGTCTTCAGAACTATGGCTACACCTTC
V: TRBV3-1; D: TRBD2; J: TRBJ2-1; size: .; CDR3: CASSQDASGFNEQFF; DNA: TGTGCCAGCAGCCAAGATGCTAGCGGATTCAATGAGCAGTTCTTC
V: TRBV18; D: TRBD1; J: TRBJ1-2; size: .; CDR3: CASSFGTGARPYGYTF; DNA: TGTGCCAGCTCATTCGGGACAGGGGCTAGGCCCTATGGCTACACCTTC
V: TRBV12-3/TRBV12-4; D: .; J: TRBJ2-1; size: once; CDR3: CASSLVGGGHEQFF; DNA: TGTGCCAGCAGTTTAGTGGGGGGGGGGCATGAGCAGTTCTTC
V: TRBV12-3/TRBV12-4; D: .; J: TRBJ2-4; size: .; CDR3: CASSLLMATTEQYF; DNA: TGTGCCAGCAGTTTACTCATGGCAACTACAGAGCAGTACTTC
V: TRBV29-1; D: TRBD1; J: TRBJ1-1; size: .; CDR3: CSARGGWGTEAFF; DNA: TGCAGCGCCAGGGGGGGCTGGGGTACTGAAGCTTTCTTT
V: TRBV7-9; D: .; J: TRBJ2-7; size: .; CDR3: CASSLGMGPSSYEQYF; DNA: TGTGCCAGCAGCTTAGGAATGGGACCAAGCTCCTACGAGCAGTACTTC
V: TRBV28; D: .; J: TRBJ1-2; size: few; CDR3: CASSFPGRSPYGYTF; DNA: TGTGCCAGCAGTTTCCCGGGACGGAGTCCTTATGGCTACACCTTC
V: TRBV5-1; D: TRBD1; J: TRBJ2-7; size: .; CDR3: CASSFGDRSYEQYF; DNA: TGCGCCAGCAGCTTTGGGGACAGATCCTACGAGCAGTACTTC
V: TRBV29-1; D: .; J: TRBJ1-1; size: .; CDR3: CSVEGGPTEAFF; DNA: TGCAGCGTTGAGGGGGGACCCACTGAAGCTTTCTTT
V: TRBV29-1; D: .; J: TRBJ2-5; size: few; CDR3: CSVVSQYSNQETQYF; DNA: TGCAGCGTTGTTTCTCAGTACTCAAACCAAGAGACCCAGTACTTC
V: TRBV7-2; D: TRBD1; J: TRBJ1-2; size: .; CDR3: CASSQRDSFNYGYTF; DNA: TGTGCCAGCAGCCAAAGGGACAGCTTTAACTATGGCTACACCTTC
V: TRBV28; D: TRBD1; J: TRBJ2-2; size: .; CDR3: CASSLWQGAKINTGELFF; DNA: TGTGCCAGCAGTTTGTGGCAGGGGGCCAAAATAAACACCGGGGAGCTGTTTTTT
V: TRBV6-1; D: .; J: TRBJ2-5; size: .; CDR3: CASSEARTCGHGGETQYF; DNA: TGTGCCAGCAGTGAAGCGAGGACTTGCGGGCATGGAGGAGAGACCCAGTACTTC
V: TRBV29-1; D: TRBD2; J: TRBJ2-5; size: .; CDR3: CSVEGGSSGSQETQYF; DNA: TGCAGCGTTGAGGGGGGGTCTAGCGGGAGTCAAGAGACCCAGTACTTC
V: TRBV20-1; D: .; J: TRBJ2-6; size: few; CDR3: CSAYAAYSGANVLTF; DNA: TGCAGTGCTTACGCCGCTTATTCTGGGGCCAACGTCCTGACTTTC
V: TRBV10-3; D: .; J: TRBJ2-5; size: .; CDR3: CAILRDLGETQYF; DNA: TGTGCCATCCTCCGGGACCTGGGGGAGACCCAGTACTTC
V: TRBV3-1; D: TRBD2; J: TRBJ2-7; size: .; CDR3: CASSPLETGTSGTEQYF; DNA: TGTGCCAGCAGCCCCCTGGAGACCGGGACTAGCGGGACCGAGCAGTACTTC
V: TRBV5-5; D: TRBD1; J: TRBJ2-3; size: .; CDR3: CASSSSTGGDADTQYF; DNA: TGTGCCAGCAGCTCGAGTACAGGGGGCGACGCAGATACGCAGTATTTT
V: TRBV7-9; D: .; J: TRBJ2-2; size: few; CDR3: CASSDSLTGELFF; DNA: TGTGCCAGCAGCGACAGCCTCACCGGGGAGCTGTTTTTT
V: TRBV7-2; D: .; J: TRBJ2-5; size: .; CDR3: CASSLGLAIETQYF; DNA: TGTGCCAGCAGCTTGGGGCTAGCGATTGAGACCCAGTACTTC